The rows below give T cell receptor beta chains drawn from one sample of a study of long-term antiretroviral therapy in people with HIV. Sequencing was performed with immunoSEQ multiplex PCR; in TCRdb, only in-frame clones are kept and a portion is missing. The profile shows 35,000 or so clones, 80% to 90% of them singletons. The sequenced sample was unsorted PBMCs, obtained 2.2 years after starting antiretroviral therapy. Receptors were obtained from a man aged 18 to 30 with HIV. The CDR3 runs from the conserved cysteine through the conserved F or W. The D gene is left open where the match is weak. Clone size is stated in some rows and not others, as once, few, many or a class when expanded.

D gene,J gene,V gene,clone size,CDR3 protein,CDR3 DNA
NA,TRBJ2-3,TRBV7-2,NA,CASSFPGIPVSSDF,TGTGCCAGCAGCTTCCCGGGGATACCCGTCTCAAGTGATTTT
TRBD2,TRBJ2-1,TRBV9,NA,CASSVDGGTTSYNEQFF,TGTGCCAGCAGCGTAGACGGCGGGACTACCTCCTACAATGAGCAGTTCTTC
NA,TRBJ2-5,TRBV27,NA,CASSLDSLGETQYF,TGTGCCAGCAGTTTGGACTCTTTAGGGGAGACCCAGTACTTC
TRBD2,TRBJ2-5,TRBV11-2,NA,CASTPAGGTLGTQYF,TGTGCCAGCACCCCGGCGGGGGGGACTCTCGGGACCCAGTACTTC
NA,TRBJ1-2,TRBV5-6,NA,CASSGGTQQGYGYTF,TGTGCCAGCAGCGGAGGGACCCAACAGGGCTATGGCTACACCTTC
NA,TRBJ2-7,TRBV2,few,CASSPGLQQYF,TGTGCCAGCAGTCCCGGACTCCAACAGTACTTC
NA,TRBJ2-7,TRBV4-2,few,CASSQDISQTVRVSEQYF,TGTGCCAGCAGCCAAGATATTAGTCAGACTGTAAGGGTCTCCGAGCAGTACTTC
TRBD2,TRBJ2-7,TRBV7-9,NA,CASSPRAGLAVYEQYF,TGTGCCAGCAGCCCCAGAGCCGGACTAGCGGTTTACGAGCAGTACTTC
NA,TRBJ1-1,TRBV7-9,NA,CASSPPFRRGMNTEAFF,TGTGCCAGCAGCCCGCCCTTTCGAAGGGGCATGAACACTGAAGCTTTCTTT
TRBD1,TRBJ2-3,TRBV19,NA,CASSIFGQGADTQYF,TGTGCCAGTAGTATCTTTGGACAGGGGGCAGATACGCAGTATTTT
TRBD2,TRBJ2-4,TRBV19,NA,CASSIWAGAGENIQYF,TGTGCCAGTAGTATCTGGGCTGGTGCGGGGGAAAACATTCAGTACTTC
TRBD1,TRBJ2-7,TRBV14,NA,CASSPRDRVYEQYF,TGTGCCAGCAGCCCCCGGGACAGGGTCTACGAGCAGTACTTC
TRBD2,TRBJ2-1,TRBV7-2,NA,CASSRLAASSYNEQFF,TGTGCCAGCAGCAGACTAGCGGCCAGCTCCTACAATGAGCAGTTCTTC
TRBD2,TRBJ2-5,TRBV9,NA,CASSVGGGWGSQETQYF,TGTGCCAGCAGCGTAGGGGGAGGGTGGGGATCACAAGAGACCCAGTACTTC
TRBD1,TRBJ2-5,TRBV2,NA,CASRTGGQETQYF,TGTGCCAGTCGAACAGGGGGCCAAGAGACCCAGTACTTC
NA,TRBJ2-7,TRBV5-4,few,CASSPSGLDSYEQYF,TGTGCCAGCAGCCCGAGCGGGCTCGACTCCTACGAGCAGTACTTC
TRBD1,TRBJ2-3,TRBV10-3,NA,CAISGGTGLDTQYF,TGTGCCATCAGTGGGGGGACAGGGTTGGATACGCAGTATTTT
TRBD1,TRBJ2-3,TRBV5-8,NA,CASSPGDRTTDTQYF,TGTGCCAGCAGCCCGGGGGACAGGACGACAGATACGCAGTATTTT
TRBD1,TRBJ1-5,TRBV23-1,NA,CASSHLRDRARQPQHF,TGCGCCAGCAGTCATCTCCGGGACAGGGCAAGGCAGCCCCAGCATTTT
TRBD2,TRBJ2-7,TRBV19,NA,CASSPSGSYEQYF,TGTGCCAGTAGTCCTAGCGGTTCCTACGAGCAGTACTTC
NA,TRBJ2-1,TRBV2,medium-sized,CASSEAAVLETEFF,TGTGCCAGCAGTGAAGCAGCCGTACTCGAAACGGAGTTCTTC
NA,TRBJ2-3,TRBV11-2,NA,CASSLRLSTDTQYF,TGTGCCAGCAGCTTACGGCTAAGCACAGATACGCAGTATTTT
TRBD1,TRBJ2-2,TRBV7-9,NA,CASSARTGGTGELFF,TGTGCCAGCAGCGCCAGGACAGGGGGCACCGGGGAGCTGTTTTTT
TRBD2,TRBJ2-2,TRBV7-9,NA,CASSLALGLAGDTGELFF,TGTGCCAGCAGCTTAGCCCTAGGACTAGCGGGAGACACCGGGGAGCTGTTTTTT
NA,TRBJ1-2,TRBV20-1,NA,CSATVYGYTF,TGCAGTGCTACGGTCTATGGCTACACCTTC
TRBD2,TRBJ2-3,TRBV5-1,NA,CASSLSSGGADTQYF,TGCGCCAGCAGCTTGAGTAGCGGGGGTGCAGATACGCAGTATTTT
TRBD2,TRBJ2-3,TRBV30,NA,CAWSVRRGGLFGTDTQYF,TGTGCCTGGAGTGTAAGACGGGGGGGACTTTTTGGCACAGATACGCAGTATTTT
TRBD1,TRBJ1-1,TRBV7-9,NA,CASSWDREEAFF,TGTGCCAGCAGCTGGGACAGGGAAGAAGCTTTCTTT
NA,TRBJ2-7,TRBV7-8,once,CASSLWGAGDEQYF,TGTGCCAGCAGCCTTTGGGGGGCCGGCGACGAGCAGTACTTC
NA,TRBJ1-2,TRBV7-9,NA,CASSLAGTDGYTF,TGTGCCAGCAGCTTAGCAGGGACGGATGGCTACACCTTC
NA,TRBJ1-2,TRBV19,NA,CASNRGRDYGYTF,TGTGCCAGTAACCGGGGTCGAGACTATGGCTACACCTTC
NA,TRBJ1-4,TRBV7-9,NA,CASSSWGKEGWEKLFF,TGTGCCAGCAGCTCCTGGGGGAAGGAGGGTTGGGAAAAACTGTTTTTT
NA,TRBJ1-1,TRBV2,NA,CASSVRGGRDGAFF,TGTGCCAGCAGTGTGAGGGGGGGCCGCGATGGGGCTTTCTTT
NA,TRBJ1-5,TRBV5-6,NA,CASSFGSNQPQHF,TGTGCCAGCAGCTTCGGGAGCAATCAGCCCCAGCATTTT
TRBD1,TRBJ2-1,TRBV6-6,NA,CASSRDQTGSVDEQFF,TGTGCCAGCAGTCGCGACCAGACAGGGTCGGTGGATGAGCAGTTCTTC
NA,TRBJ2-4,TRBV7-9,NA,CASSLGAGTAKNIQYF,TGTGCCAGCAGCTTAGGGGCCGGGACAGCCAAAAACATTCAGTACTTC
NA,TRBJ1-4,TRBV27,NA,CASGTGTLYEKLFF,TGTGCCAGCGGAACCGGGACGCTCTATGAAAAACTGTTTTTT